These T cell receptor beta chains were read from a single sample in a study of blood T cell repertoires in COVID-19. Clones were read by immunoSEQ multiplex PCR, and TCRdb kept only the in-frame ones, dropping some. Here the sample spans 150,000 to 200,000 clones, around two thirds being singletons. The sequencing sample was made of peripheral blood. The receptor set was obtained from an elderly woman with acute or convalescent COVID-19. Each CDR3 is given with its conserved first and last residue. The D gene is left open where the match is weak. The size of a clone is reported for some rows only, either as once, few or many, or as a class for expanded clones.

V gene,D gene,clone size,J gene,CDR3 protein,CDR3 DNA
TRBV7-2,NA,NA,TRBJ2-3,CASSFLSGSTDTQYF,TGTGCCAGCAGCTTCCTAAGCGGGAGCACAGATACGCAGTATTTT
TRBV28,TRBD1,NA,TRBJ2-3,CASTDTTDREGTDTQYF,TGTGCCAGCACCGACACTACAGACAGGGAAGGCACAGATACGCAGTATTTT
TRBV7-9,TRBD1,NA,TRBJ2-1,CASSSTGAVEQFF,TGTGCCAGCAGCTCAACAGGGGCGGTTGAGCAGTTCTTC
TRBV5-1,NA,NA,TRBJ1-6,CASSRVGLNSPLHF,TGCGCCAGCAGCCGCGTGGGACTTAATTCACCCCTCCACTTT
TRBV6-6,NA,NA,TRBJ2-5,CASGAGEHQETQYF,TGTGCCAGCGGTGCAGGGGAACATCAAGAGACCCAGTACTTC
TRBV24-1,NA,NA,TRBJ2-2,CATSGGNGRELFF,TGTGCCACCAGTGGCGGGAACGGTAGGGAGCTGTTTTTT
TRBV19,NA,NA,TRBJ1-5,CASSIAVDSSGGNQPQHF,TGTGCCAGTAGTATAGCGGTAGACAGCTCGGGCGGCAATCAGCCCCAGCATTTT
TRBV9,NA,few,TRBJ2-7,CASSRQEAYEQYF,TGTGCCAGCAGCCGACAGGAGGCCTACGAGCAGTACTTC
TRBV7-9,NA,NA,TRBJ2-7,CASETAQTMPYEQYF,TGTGCCAGCGAAACGGCACAGACAATGCCCTACGAGCAGTACTTC
TRBV11-3,TRBD2,NA,TRBJ2-3,CASSLGLAGDRDTQYF,TGTGCCAGCAGCCTCGGACTAGCGGGAGACAGAGATACGCAGTATTTT
TRBV28,TRBD1,NA,TRBJ2-3,CASSLQGVADTQYF,TGTGCCAGCAGCCTCCAGGGGGTAGCAGATACGCAGTATTTT
TRBV28,NA,NA,TRBJ1-2,CASARTVYGYTF,TGTGCCAGCGCTAGGACAGTCTATGGCTACACCTTC
TRBV5-4,TRBD2,NA,TRBJ2-1,CASSRLAGGYNEQFF,TGTGCCAGCAGTAGACTAGCGGGAGGGTACAATGAGCAGTTCTTC
TRBV3-1/TRBV3-2,NA,few,TRBJ1-1,CASSQGSGEAFF,TGTGCCAGCAGCCAAGGGTCGGGTGAAGCTTTCTTT
TRBV2,TRBD2,NA,TRBJ2-1,CASVGTSITGILLNEQFF,TGTGCCAGTGTCGGGACTAGCATCACCGGAATCCTCCTGAATGAGCAGTTCTTC
TRBV6-2/TRBV6-3,TRBD2,NA,TRBJ2-7,CASSDGGREYEQYF,TGTGCCAGCAGTGACGGGGGGAGGGAATACGAGCAGTACTTC
TRBV7-2,TRBD1,once,TRBJ2-5,CASSAQQGAWETQYF,TGTGCCAGCAGCGCCCAACAGGGGGCATGGGAGACCCAGTACTTC
TRBV6-5,NA,NA,TRBJ1-6,CASIRAAAWSPLHF,TGTGCCAGCATTCGCGCGGCCGCCTGGTCACCCCTCCACTTT
TRBV6-5,NA,NA,TRBJ1-2,CASSSFDGLWGYTF,TGTGCCAGCAGTTCCTTCGACGGACTATGGGGCTACACCTTC
TRBV28,NA,NA,TRBJ1-6,CASRSGQYYNSPLHF,TGTGCCAGCAGGTCCGGACAGTACTATAATTCACCCCTCCACTTT
TRBV19,NA,NA,TRBJ2-2,CASSSIGTNTGELFF,TGTGCCAGTAGTTCCATCGGGACGAACACCGGGGAGCTGTTTTTT
TRBV27,NA,once,TRBJ1-2,CASSLYGQWDGYTF,TGTGCCAGCAGTTTATACGGACAGTGGGACGGCTACACCTTC
TRBV12-3/TRBV12-4,NA,NA,TRBJ1-5,CASSLNQPQHF,TGTGCCAGCAGTCTGAATCAGCCCCAGCATTTT